The 32 T cell receptor beta chains presented below share a single source sample, sequenced in a study of cytomegalovirus exposure and HLA in healthy donors. Both 60 Vbeta primers and 13 Jbeta primers went into the PCR. Using immunoSEQ multiplex PCR, the repertoire was profiled, and TCRdb retains in-frame clones only, with some absent. The sample lists 85,000 to 90,000 clones, around 85% occurring once. The specimen sequenced was PBMCs. These TCRs come from a man in his forties or fifties in good health and CMV-seropositive.

The chain uses TRBV5-1 and TRBJ2-5, with a weak D call TRBD1 (6 bases). Germline assignment: CDR1 SGHRS and CDR2 YFSETQ. The CDR3 totals 15 residues. V lost 4 bases, J lost 0 bases, and 13 bases lay in between. CDR3 residues: CASSRDISYQETQYF. DNA of the CDR3: TGCGCCAGCAGCCGGGACATCTCGTACCAAGAGACCCAGTACTTC. The full variable domain, with the rest looked up from reference TRBV5-1 and TRBJ2-5, is KAGVTQTPRYLIKTRGQQVTLSCSPISGHRSVSWYQQTPGQGLQFLFEYFSETQRNKGNFPGRFSGRQFSNSRSEMNVSTLELGDSALYLCASSRDISYQETQYFGPGTRLLVL.

This rearrangement joins TRBV12-5 to TRBJ2-5, with D tentatively TRBD1 (5 bases). V gave up 3 bases and J gave up 7 bases, with 9 bases separating them. The length of the CDR3 is 12 residues. CDR1 is LGHNT, CDR2 FRNRAP, per germline. As DNA, the CDR3 is TGTGCTAGTGGTTTAAGCCAGGGGACCCAGTACTTC. Protein product: CASGLSQGTQYF.

This clone was detected a few times. V gene TRBV15 combines with J gene TRBJ2-3; 7 bases are shared with TRBD1. J gave up 4 bases and V 1 base, and 20 bases lay outside the gene matches. Germline V gene lookup returns CDR1 LNHNV and CDR2 YYDKDF (reference sequence). This CDR3 is built from 20 residues. The chain's CDR3 is CATSRVGQRWTQGVADTQYF. The CDR3 DNA follows: TGTGCCACCAGCAGAGTTGGGCAGAGATGGACTCAGGGGGTAGCAGATACGCAGTATTTT.

This clone came up a few times. The V call is TRBV7-2, the J call TRBJ1-2, with a weak D call TRBD1 (5 bases). This CDR3 region has 13 residues. Between the trimmed V and J ends, which lost 5 bases and 8 bases, there was a span of 15 bases. Per germline, CDR1 SGHTA and CDR2 FQGNSA. In nucleotides, the CDR3 is TGTGCCAGCAGCCCCGGAGCGGGGGACGGCTACACCTTC. Translating gives CASSPGAGDGYTF. Combining the CDR3 with reference TRBV7-2 and TRBJ1-2 gives the whole variable domain GAGVSQSPSNKVTEKGKDVELRCDPISGHTALYWYRQSLGQGLEFLIYFQGNSAPDKSGLPSDRFSAERTGGSVSTLTIQRTQQEDSAVYLCASSPGAGDGYTFGSGTRLTVV.

V is TRBV12-5 and J is TRBJ2-1; a weak D match, TRBD1 (5 bases). The CDR3 is made up of 14 amino acids. The ends were cut back, 3 bases at V and 4 bases at J, with 10 bases in the middle. CDR1 is LGHNT and CDR2 is FRNRAP in the germline V gene. In DNA, the CDR3 is TGTGCTAGTGGTTTAGTGGGGCTTTACAATGAGCAGTTCTTC. It is translated as CASGLVGLYNEQFF.

Only a few counts were recorded for this clone. The chain employs TRBV6-6 and TRBJ1-5, with D unclear. CDR3 length equals 13 residues. Germline CDR1 and CDR2: MNHNY and SVGAGI (reference sequence). V was pared by 6 bases and J by 0 bases, with 6 bases between. The CDR3 region has the DNA TGTGCCAGCAGACTAGATAGCAATCAGCCCCAGCATTTT. Amino acids: CASRLDSNQPQHF.

The chain recombines TRBV5-6 with TRBJ2-7, with 9 nucleotides matching TRBD2. The J segment lost 1 base and the V segment lost 6 bases, leaving 8 bases of the junction unmatched. Germline V gene sequence: CDR1 SGHDT, CDR2 YYEEEE. The length of the CDR3 is 15 residues. The CDR3 spells CASTTNSGSSYEQYF. For the CDR3, the DNA is TGTGCCAGCACAACCAATAGCGGGAGTTCCTACGAGCAGTACTTC.

This clone showed up just a few times. This chain joins TRBV6-1 and TRBJ1-2; 7 positions match TRBD1. CDR1 and CDR2 (germline): MNHNS, SASEGT. The CDR3 consists of 16 residues. The J segment lost 5 bases and the V segment lost 1 base, leaving 10 bases of the junction unmatched. The CDR3 spells CASSEVLGQGGYGYTF. CDR3 nucleotide sequence: TGTGCCAGCAGTGAAGTTTTAGGGCAGGGGGGTTATGGCTACACCTTC.

This chain uses TRBV15 with TRBJ2-7, with 14 positions matching TRBD2. The germline CDR1 and CDR2 sequences are LNHNV and YYDKDF (reference sequence). CDR3 length: 16 amino acids. Trimming cost V 1 base and J 5 bases; bases outside gene matches: 4. CDR3 coding DNA: TGTGCCACCAGCAGAGTGGGACTAGCGGGAGTTGACGAGCAGTACTTC. It translates to CATSRVGLAGVDEQYF.

J is TRBJ2-7 and V is TRBV7-9; no clear D. The CDR3 extends over 15 amino acids. Germline V gene data show CDR1 as SEHNR and CDR2 as FQNEAQ (reference sequence). Trimming removed 5 bases from V and 0 bases from J, with 14 bases in between. CDR3 sequence (DNA): TGTGCCAGCAGCCCTGAGGATTTCTCCTCCTACGAGCAGTACTTC. Its translation is CASSPEDFSSYEQYF.

The rearrangement joins TRBV4-1 to TRBJ2-1, with a tentative D call TRBD1 (5 bases). Germline V gene data show CDR1 as MGHRA and CDR2 as YSYEKL. V lost 1 base, J lost 4 bases, and 17 bases lay in between. CDR3 length equals 17 residues. The CDR3 nucleotides are TGCGCCAGCAGCCAAGTCGATCTAGGGGTTTCATACAATGAGCAGTTCTTC. It specifies CASSQVDLGVSYNEQFF.

As concerns this clone: Other DNA sequences in the sample encode the same CDR3. The chain combines TRBV7-3 with TRBJ1-2, with a possible D match to TRBD1 (6 bases). Per germline, CDR1 SGHTA and CDR2 FQGTGA. The V end was cut by 3 bases, the J end by 6 bases, with 11 bases between. The CDR3 length is 13 residues. CDR3 nucleotide sequence: TGTGCCAGCAGCTTGGGGGGGGGCGATGGCTACACCTTC. Protein sequence: CASSLGGGDGYTF.

The chain has TRBV18 and TRBJ2-1; 7 nucleotides align to TRBD2. Germline values: CDR1 KGHSH, CDR2 LQKENI. J lost 4 bases, V lost 1 base, and 4 bases had no gene match. This CDR3 comprises 15 residues. CDR3 nucleotide sequence: TGTGCCAGCTCACCACTCGCGGGGGAGTACAATGAGCAGTTCTTC. Its protein product is CASSPLAGEYNEQFF.

This clone was detected only once. The chain employs TRBV28 and TRBJ2-1; 8 bases line up with TRBD1. The junction had 9 bases not matched to a gene; V was cut back by 6 bases and J by 5 bases. Germline V gene sequence: CDR1 MDHEN, CDR2 SYDVKM. The CDR3 sequence is 15 residues long. This CDR3 is CASSMDRVRNNEQFF. Here the CDR3 DNA reads TGTGCCAGCAGCATGGACAGGGTGCGGAACAATGAGCAGTTCTTC.

This chain connects TRBV28 to TRBJ2-7, with D tentatively TRBD1 (6 bases). The CDR3 contains 11 residues. Per germline, CDR1 MDHEN and CDR2 SYDVKM. The V and J ends lost 7 bases and 5 bases respectively, with 9 bases between them. Here the CDR3 DNA reads TGTGCCAGCATCACAGGGAACGAGCAGTACTTC. Encoded protein: CASITGNEQYF.

The CDR3 reads CASSSGEKLFF. The DNA of the CDR3 is TGTGCCAGCAGCTCCGGTGAAAAACTGTTTTTT. V usage is TRBV28 and J usage is TRBJ1-4, with D unclear. Germline V gene data show CDR1 as MDHEN and CDR2 as SYDVKM. V was shortened by 6 bases and J by 7 bases, with 6 bases between the two germline ends. CDR3 size: 11 residues.

V usage is TRBV11-3 and J usage is TRBJ1-1, with 7 nucleotides matching TRBD1. The CDR3 is made up of 15 amino acids. CDR1 SGHNT and CDR2 YENEEA come from the germline V gene. Germline trimming cut 8 bases from V and 3 bases from J; bases unmatched to any gene: 12. The DNA for the CDR3 is TGTGCCAGCCTAAACCAGGGGGGTTCCGACACTGAAGCTTTCTTT. Its protein product is CASLNQGGSDTEAFF.

The gene calls are TRBV4-2 and TRBJ1-2; 7 bases are shared with TRBD1. CDR3 length: 16 residues. Germline V CDR1 and CDR2: LGHNA, YNFKEQ. The ends lost 2 bases at V and 8 bases at J; junction bases unmatched: 14. The CDR3 spells CASSQPGQPSAEGYTF. The CDR3 coding sequence is TGTGCCAGCAGCCAACCGGGACAGCCCTCAGCGGAAGGCTACACCTTC.

CDR3 DNA: TGTGCCACCAGCAGAGGGCGGGACGCTTTCTACTATGGCTACACCTTC. Protein: CATSRGRDAFYYGYTF. J is TRBJ1-2 and V is TRBV15; D may be TRBD1 (5 bases). Germline CDR1 and CDR2: LNHNV and YYDKDF (reference sequence). V was pared by 1 base and J by 3 bases, with 15 bases between. The CDR3 is 16 amino acids.

The chain recombines TRBV5-1 with TRBJ2-7; D perhaps matches TRBD1 (6 bases). This CDR3 contains 13 residues. Germline V gives CDR1 SGHRS, CDR2 YFSETQ. Deletions cut 4 bases from V and 0 bases from J, with 8 bases between. The CDR3 sequence is CASSATGSYEQYF. For the CDR3, the DNA is TGCGCCAGCAGCGCGACAGGCTCCTACGAGCAGTACTTC.

The genes are TRBV5-1 and TRBJ1-1, with D unresolved. This CDR3 has 15 residues. V gave up 3 bases and J gave up 2 bases, with 14 bases separating them. The germline gives CDR1 SGHRS, CDR2 YFSETQ. The CDR3 sequence: CASSSRDSRNTEAFF. The CDR3 DNA reads as TGCGCCAGCAGCTCGAGGGATTCGAGAAACACTGAAGCTTTCTTT. Complete variable domain (other parts from reference TRBV5-1 and TRBJ1-1): KAGVTQTPRYLIKTRGQQVTLSCSPISGHRSVSWYQQTPGQGLQFLFEYFSETQRNKGNFPGRFSGRQFSNSRSEMNVSTLELGDSALYLCASSSRDSRNTEAFFGQGTRLTVV.

This rearrangement joins TRBV7-9 to TRBJ2-7; no definite D call. The germline V and J ends were trimmed by 1 base and 3 bases, with 7 bases remaining between them. CDR1 and CDR2 from the germline V gene are SEHNR and FQNEAQ (reference sequence). This CDR3 has 13 residues. This chain's CDR3 is CASSLGVYYEQYF. In nucleotides, the CDR3 is TGTGCCAGCAGCTTAGGTGTTTACTACGAGCAGTACTTC. Full variable domain (missing parts from reference TRBV7-9 and TRBJ2-7): DTGVSQNPRHKITKRGQNVTFRCDPISEHNRLYWYRQTLGQGPEFLTYFQNEAQLEKSRLLSDRFSAERPKGSFSTLEIQRTEQGDSAMYLCASSLGVYYEQYFGPGTRLTVT.

The gene calls are TRBV6-5 and TRBJ2-3; 9 bases are shared with TRBD2. The CDR3 has 15 residues. Per the germline V gene, CDR1 is MNHEY and CDR2 is SVGAGI. V lost 6 bases, J lost 1 base, and 5 bases stayed unmatched. The CDR3 is CASSMRLAGTDTQYF. CDR3 DNA sequence: TGTGCCAGCAGCATGCGACTAGCGGGCACAGATACGCAGTATTTT.

The chain couples TRBV5-1 to TRBJ1-2; 8 bases map to TRBD1. The CDR3 totals 17 residues. In germline, CDR1 is SGHRS, CDR2 YFSETQ. Unmatched junction bases numbered 19, after V lost 4 bases and J lost 8 bases. The CDR3 loop is CASSPIGQGVLVSGYTF. The CDR3, as DNA: TGCGCCAGCAGCCCGATCGGACAGGGAGTTTTAGTTAGCGGCTACACCTTC.

The CDR3 coding sequence is TGCGCCAGCAGCTTGACCTTCGGACAGCACTACGAGCAGTACTTC. Protein product: CASSLTFGQHYEQYF. The rearrangement joins TRBV5-1 to TRBJ2-7; a possible D gene is TRBD1 (6 bases). V lost 1 base, J lost 3 bases, and 14 bases lay in between. The CDR3 is 15 amino acids. The germline V gene has CDR1 SGHRS and CDR2 YFSETQ.

The genes are TRBV1 and TRBJ2-5; TRBD2, the D gene given by the table, was not confirmed from the DNA. TRBV1 is a listed pseudogene. This CDR3 is built from 14 residues. The CDR3 protein is CTSSPPLPEETQYF. DNA for the CDR3: TGCACCAGCAGCCCCCCCCTTCCTGAAGAGACCCAGTACTTC.

The chain carries TRBV5-1 and TRBJ1-2, with a tentative D call TRBD1 (6 bases). Between the trimmed V and J ends, which lost 4 bases and 6 bases, there was a span of 10 bases. The CDR3 sequence is 12 residues long. Germline V gene sequence: CDR1 SGHRS, CDR2 YFSETQ. The CDR3, as DNA: TGCGCCAGCAGCCTACAGGGTAATGGCTACACCTTC. Its translation: CASSLQGNGYTF.

This chain joins TRBV5-5 and TRBJ2-3; D is undetermined. Germline V lookup: CDR1 SGHKS, CDR2 YYEKEE (reference sequence). CDR3 length equals 15 residues. V dropped 2 bases and J dropped 1 base, with 11 bases sitting between them. The DNA for the CDR3 is TGTGCCAGCAGCTTTTCCGGTCGTGGCACAGATACGCAGTATTTT. Its protein is CASSFSGRGTDTQYF.

This sequence joins TRBV7-9 and TRBJ2-1; 11 bases match TRBD1. The V segment lost 6 bases and the J segment 2 bases; nucleotides outside the gene matches: 3. Germline V gene lookup returns CDR1 SEHNR and CDR2 FQNEAQ (reference sequence). The CDR3 loop spans 15 amino acids. CDR3 residues: CASRRGQGAYNEQFF. CDR3 nucleotides: TGTGCCAGCAGGAGGGGACAGGGGGCCTACAATGAGCAGTTCTTC.

This clone was detected a few times. The genes are TRBV5-4 and TRBJ2-7, with TRBD2 matching over 11 bases. This CDR3 has 15 amino acids. Germline V CDR1 and CDR2: SGHNT, YYREEE (reference sequence). The V gene end was trimmed by 4 bases and the J gene end by 6 bases; junction bases not matched to a gene: 9. The CDR3 loop reads CASSLKLAGVSEQYF. The CDR3 DNA reads as TGTGCCAGCAGCCTCAAACTAGCGGGAGTAAGCGAGCAGTACTTC.

The chain links TRBV27 to TRBJ2-5, with D possibly TRBD1 on 5 matching bases. V was shortened by 2 bases and J by 4 bases, with 5 bases between the two germline ends. The CDR3 is 12 residues long. Germline loops: CDR1 MNHEY, CDR2 SMNVEV (reference sequence). Here the CDR3 DNA reads TGTGCCAGCAGTTTAAGGGGAGAGACCCAGTACTTC. It is translated as CASSLRGETQYF.

Comments on this clone: In the same sample, other DNA sequences code for this CDR3. This chain uses TRBV5-1 with TRBJ2-3; maybe TRBD1 (6 bases). The CDR3 totals 15 residues. Germline V gene sequence: CDR1 SGHRS, CDR2 YFSETQ. V was clipped by 4 bases and J by 6 bases, with 18 bases between them. The CDR3 loop is CASSPPRGGGDTQYF. CDR3 coding DNA: TGCGCCAGCAGCCCCCCGAGAGGGGGTGGGGATACGCAGTATTTT.